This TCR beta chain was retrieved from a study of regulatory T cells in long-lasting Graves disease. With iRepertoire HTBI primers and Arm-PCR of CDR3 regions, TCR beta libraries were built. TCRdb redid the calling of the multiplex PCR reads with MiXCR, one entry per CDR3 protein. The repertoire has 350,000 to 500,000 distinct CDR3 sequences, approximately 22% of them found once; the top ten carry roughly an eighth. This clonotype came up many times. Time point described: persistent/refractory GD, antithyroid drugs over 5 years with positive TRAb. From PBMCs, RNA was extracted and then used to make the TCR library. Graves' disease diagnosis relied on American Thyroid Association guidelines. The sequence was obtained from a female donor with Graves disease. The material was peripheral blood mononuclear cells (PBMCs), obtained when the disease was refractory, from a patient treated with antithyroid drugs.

The CDR3 DNA is TGTGCCAGCAGCCAAGATTCTTGGAACATTCAGTACTTC. As protein: CASSQDSWNIQYF. V usage is TRBV3-1 and J usage is TRBJ2-4; D gene ambiguous. Germline V gene data show CDR1 as LGHDT and CDR2 as YNNKEL (reference sequence). The CDR3 has 13 amino acids. V gave up 0 bases and J gave up 7 bases, with 7 bases separating them.